Each of the 21 T cell receptor beta chains below was sequenced from the same sample in a study of CD8 T cells in ankylosing spondylitis. TCRdb processed the 5' RACE reads anew with MiXCR; each CDR3 protein has one entry. The data show about 31,000 distinct CDR3 sequences, about 7.2% seen once. The specimen sequenced was blood, either unsorted or a sorted T cell fraction (not recorded which). These receptors originate from a male donor with ankylosing spondylitis or in good health (not recorded which).

The rearrangement uses TRBV7-9 and TRBJ1-5; D call uncertain. V lost 5 bases, J lost 6 bases, and 14 bases lay in between. The CDR3 extends over 14 amino acids. Germline CDR1 is SEHNR and CDR2 is FQNEAQ (reference sequence). CDR3 coding DNA: TGTGCCAGCAGCCCGGCCCAGGTGGGTCAGCCCCAGCATTTT. Translated, it gives CASSPAQVGQPQHF.

The J gene is TRBJ2-3, the V gene TRBV14, with a tentative D call TRBD2 (5 bases). This CDR3 contains 14 residues. Trimming stripped 4 bases from V and 0 bases from J, with 8 bases between. Looked up from germline, CDR1 is SGHDN and CDR2 is FVKESK. Written as DNA, the CDR3 is TGTGCCAGCAGCCGGCGGGTGAGCACAGATACGCAGTATTTT. This encodes CASSRRVSTDTQYF.

Ten or more counts support this clonotype. The gene calls are TRBV11-2 and TRBJ2-5; TRBD2 matches at 11 bases. V shed 0 bases, J shed 2 bases, and the junction held 8 bases outside the gene matches. CDR3 length: 18 residues. Germline loops: CDR1 SGHAT, CDR2 FQNNGV. The CDR3 DNA reads TGTGCCAGCAGCTTAGACCGTACAGGGACTAGCGGACAAGAGACCCAGTACTTC. Its protein is CASSLDRTGTSGQETQYF.

This clonotype was observed a handful of times. The rearrangement links TRBV7-9 to TRBJ2-7; the match to TRBD2 covers 14 bases. Germline V gene lookup returns CDR1 SEHNR and CDR2 FQNEAQ (reference sequence). Losses at the gene ends were 4 bases for V and 4 bases for J; bases not matched to a gene: 9. The CDR3 extends over 17 amino acids. The CDR3 protein is CASSSLPGLAGGYEQYF. CDR3 bases: TGTGCCAGCAGCTCCCTTCCCGGACTAGCGGGAGGTTACGAGCAGTACTTC.

Many counts were recorded for this clonotype. The V and J genes are TRBV28 and TRBJ2-1; D is perhaps TRBD1 (6 bases). Deletions cut 5 bases from V and 8 bases from J, with 13 bases between. Germline loops: CDR1 MDHEN, CDR2 SYDVKM. There are 13 residues in the CDR3. The CDR3 loop is CASSVQGRDEQFF. The CDR3 DNA is TGTGCCAGCAGTGTCCAGGGGAGAGATGAGCAGTTCTTC.

This clonotype has ten or more counts. CDR3 region: CASSLVASGHQETQYF. The DNA for the CDR3 is TGTGCCAGCAGCTTAGTGGCTAGCGGGCACCAAGAGACCCAGTACTTC. The genes are TRBV7-2 and TRBJ2-5; 8 bases are a match to TRBD2. V shed 1 base, J shed 0 bases, and the junction held 4 bases outside the gene matches. Germline V lookup: CDR1 SGHTA, CDR2 FQGNSA. CDR3 length: 16 residues.

In this sample, this clonotype turned up many times. The gene calls are TRBV4-2 and TRBJ1-2; maybe TRBD1 (6 bases). V shed 1 base and J shed 4 bases, with 13 bases lying between them. The CDR3 runs 15 residues. Germline V lookup: CDR1 LGHNA, CDR2 YNFKEQ. DNA of the CDR3: TGTGCCAGCAGCCAAGGACTTGGGGGGCTCTATGGCTACACCTTC. Its protein product is CASSQGLGGLYGYTF.

This clonotype was detected many times. This sequence joins TRBV4-2 and TRBJ2-1; D call uncertain. CDR3 length: 16 amino acids. Germline CDR1 is LGHNA and CDR2 is YNFKEQ. V was shortened by 0 bases and J by 7 bases, with 16 bases between the two germline ends. For the CDR3, the DNA is TGTGCCAGCAGCCAAGAGGTAGGGCTAGTTAAAAATGAGCAGTTCTTC. This codes for CASSQEVGLVKNEQFF.

This clonotype was seen repeatedly, ten times or more. The gene calls are TRBV28 and TRBJ2-5; the match to TRBD1 covers 9 bases. V was pared by 5 bases and J by 4 bases, with 11 bases of the junction left unmatched. This CDR3 has 16 residues. Germline-derived CDR1 and CDR2 are MDHEN and SYDVKM. The CDR3 spells CASSPDPTGGVETQYF. CDR3 DNA: TGTGCCAGCAGTCCGGACCCGACAGGGGGGGTAGAGACCCAGTACTTC.

CDR3 in DNA: TGTGCCAGCAGCCCCAGGCTCCCTTACAATGAGCAGTTCTTC. Encoded protein: CASSPRLPYNEQFF. The chain employs TRBV5-4 and TRBJ2-1, with D uncertain. The germline V gene encodes CDR1 SGHNT and CDR2 YYREEE (reference sequence). The V end lost 4 bases, the J end lost 4 bases, and 12 bases lay between the germline ends. The CDR3 extends over 14 amino acids.

This clonotype has at least ten counts. The chain carries TRBV6-6 and TRBJ2-1; 13 bases line up with TRBD2. This CDR3 is 17 amino acids long. Germline-derived CDR1 and CDR2 are MNHNY and SVGAGI (reference sequence). Trimming cost V 2 bases and J 4 bases; bases outside gene matches: 5. For the CDR3, the DNA is TGTGCCAGCAGTTACAACGGACTAGCGGGAGTATACAATGAGCAGTTCTTC. Encoded protein: CASSYNGLAGVYNEQFF.

The sample holds a few counts of this clonotype. The chain recombines TRBV7-2 with TRBJ2-7, with 13 bases aligning to TRBD2. The ends lost 5 bases at V and 3 bases at J; junction bases unmatched: 4. This CDR3 region has 15 residues. Germline V gene lookup returns CDR1 SGHTA and CDR2 FQGNSA. The CDR3 sequence is CASSIRTSGSYEQYF. DNA of the CDR3: TGTGCCAGCAGCATCCGGACTAGCGGGAGCTACGAGCAGTACTTC. Complete variable domain (other parts from reference TRBV7-2 and TRBJ2-7): GAGVSQSPSNKVTEKGKDVELRCDPISGHTALYWYRQSLGQGLEFLIYFQGNSAPDKSGLPSDRFSAERTGGSVSTLTIQRTQQEDSAVYLCASSIRTSGSYEQYFGPGTRLTVT.

This clonotype was seen repeatedly, ten times or more. The chain employs TRBV5-1 and TRBJ2-7; no definite D call. Germline V gene data show CDR1 as SGHRS and CDR2 as YFSETQ. The CDR3 length is 12 residues. Trimming stripped 2 bases from V and 2 bases from J, with 5 bases between. The CDR3 here is CASSLDTYEQYF. The CDR3 nucleotides read TGCGCCAGCAGCTTAGACACCTACGAGCAGTACTTC.

Many counts were recorded for this clonotype. This rearrangement joins TRBV20-1 to TRBJ2-3; no clear D gene. Trimming stripped 1 base from V and 5 bases from J, with 19 bases between. Germline CDR1 is DFQATT and CDR2 is SNEGSKA (reference sequence). The CDR3 consists of 16 residues. The CDR3 DNA reads as TGCAGTGCTAGAGTAATGGTAGAACGATATGAAGATACGCAGTATTTT. It specifies CSARVMVERYEDTQYF.

The CDR3: CASSRSSGRNGTGELFF. CDR3 nucleotides: TGTGCCAGCAGCAGATCTAGCGGGAGGAACGGCACCGGGGAGCTGTTTTTT. The J gene is TRBJ2-2, the V gene TRBV7-3; 11 positions match TRBD2. The germline gives CDR1 SGHTA, CDR2 FQGTGA. V lost 5 bases, J lost 4 bases, and 9 bases stayed unmatched. This CDR3 spans 17 amino acids.

This clonotype was seen at least ten times. V is TRBV9 and J is TRBJ2-5; D may be TRBD2 (6 bases). The germline gives CDR1 SGDLS, CDR2 YYNGEE. Trimming removed 0 bases from V and 5 bases from J, with 14 bases in between. The CDR3 contains 15 residues. The CDR3 sequence is CASSVGSGHGETQYF. CDR3 DNA: TGTGCCAGCAGCGTAGGAAGCGGGCACGGGGAGACCCAGTACTTC.

In this sample, this clonotype turned up many times. The chain carries TRBV20-1 and TRBJ2-3; 10 positions match TRBD2. Germline assignment: CDR1 DFQATT and CDR2 SNEGSKA (reference sequence). The CDR3 loop spans 13 amino acids. The V and J ends lost 7 bases and 5 bases, in that order; junction bases with no gene match: 6. In DNA, the CDR3 is TGCAGTGGGATAGCGGGAGGAGGAGATACGCAGTATTTT. Amino acid sequence: CSGIAGGGDTQYF.

This clonotype came up a few times. A much larger clone sits a single nucleotide away, making a read error possible. The chain joins TRBV7-6 to TRBJ1-5; TRBD1 is a possible D gene (5 bases). CDR1 and CDR2 (germline): SGHVS, FNYEAQ. The CDR3 has 14 amino acids. The CDR3 nucleotides read TGTGCCAGCATCTTAGAGGCAGGGAGGCAGCCCCAGCATTTT. Translation: CASILEAGRQPQHF.

This clonotype was counted ten times or more. CDR3 protein: CATSSGTTANEQFF. The DNA for the CDR3 is TGTGCCACCAGCTCCGGGACCACGGCAAATGAGCAGTTCTTC. V gene TRBV24-1 combines with J gene TRBJ2-1; D may match TRBD1 or TRBD2 (5 bases each). Germline CDR1 is KGHDR and CDR2 is SFDVKD. The CDR3 is made up of 14 amino acids. Trimming left V 7 bases short and J 7 bases short, with 16 bases between.

The sample holds many counts of this clonotype. V usage is TRBV29-1 and J usage is TRBJ1-3, with D maybe TRBD1 (5 bases). The CDR3 length is 14 residues. In germline, CDR1 is SQVTM, CDR2 ANQGSEA. The ends were cut back, 1 base at V and 3 bases at J, with 10 bases in the middle. As DNA, the CDR3 is TGCAGCGTTGAAGGCGGGGCGGGTGGAAACACCATATATTTT. Its protein product is CSVEGGAGGNTIYF.

This clonotype was counted a few times. The V and J genes are TRBV7-9 and TRBJ1-1; no definite D call. Trimming shortened V by 4 bases and J by 4 bases, and 10 bases separated the two germline ends. CDR3 length: 13 residues. Germline CDR1 reads SEHNR; CDR2 reads FQNEAQ (reference sequence). CDR3 nucleotide sequence: TGTGCCAGCAGCTCTGGTCTGTCCACTGAAGCTTTCTTT. Its translation is CASSSGLSTEAFF.